A single TCR beta chain is shown here with its context. Other DNA variants within this sample encode the same CDR3. This entry belongs to a study of shared clonotypes between healthy human individuals. The wider study: Sampling drew on donors who were a couple of women and three men aged 18 to 49.

The V gene's germline CDR1 is MNHEY and CDR2 SMNVEV (reference sequence). The germline V and J ends were trimmed by 6 bases and 4 bases, with 13 bases remaining between them. CDR3 length equals 14 residues. Each sorted subset replicate got 200 ng genomic DNA, 25,000 to 35,000 genomes. Libraries were prepared by immunoSEQ multiplex PCR; TCRdb keeps only in-frame clonotypes and omits some of them. Counted here are around 600,000 clones, approximately 95% occurring once; the ten biggest clones make up about 0.11%. The naive CD8 population came from CD45RO-negative cells selected for CCR7, without terminally differentiated effector memory CD45RA+ cells. Among the donors, all were Caucasian adults who lived in Nashville, Tennessee.

This chain connects TRBV27 to TRBJ1-5; D possibly corresponds to TRBD1 (6 bases). The TCR was taken from a woman in her 30s in good health. The sequenced material came from naive CD8+ T cells sorted from blood. The CDR3 sequence is CASSLQGSNQPQHF. Written as DNA, the CDR3 is TGTGCCAGCAGCCTTCAGGGGTCGAATCAGCCCCAGCATTTT.